The 12 T cell receptor beta chains below all came from one sample that was sequenced in a study of cytomegalovirus exposure and HLA in healthy donors. PCR primers comprised 60 Vbeta and 13 Jbeta primers. TCRdb's table, derived via immunoSEQ multiplex PCR, lists solely in-frame clones and lacks some. The profile covers about 130,000 clones, with roughly 84% appearing a single time and 2% to 3% taken by the ten largest. The sequenced material came from PBMCs. These receptors all come from a middle-aged man in good health and CMV-seronegative.

This clone showed up just a few times. This chain connects TRBV7-9 to TRBJ2-1; 10 nucleotides match TRBD2. After removal of 5 bases from V and 4 bases from J, the junction contained 14 bases not matched to a gene. The germline V gene encodes CDR1 SEHNR and CDR2 FQNEAQ (reference sequence). This CDR3 region has 18 residues. CDR3 sequence (DNA): TGTGCCAGCAGCCCCACACTCGGCAGCGGGGGGGTTTACAATGAGCAGTTCTTC. Translation gives CASSPTLGSGGVYNEQFF.

The chain carries TRBV19 and TRBJ1-6; D not certain. V lost 6 bases to trimming and J lost 2 bases, with 14 bases between them. Germline CDR1 is LNHDA and CDR2 is SQIVND (reference sequence). This CDR3 has 16 residues. CDR3 protein: CASRNHDGAYNSPLHF. The CDR3 DNA follows: TGTGCCAGTAGAAACCACGATGGAGCCTATAATTCACCCCTCCACTTT.

In its sample, this clone was seen once. The chain couples TRBV2 to TRBJ2-5, with 8 positions matching TRBD2. This CDR3 contains 15 residues. CDR1 and CDR2 from the germline V gene are SNHLY and FYNNEI. V shed 3 bases, J shed 4 bases, and the junction held 7 bases outside the gene matches. CDR3 region: CASSDGLAKRETQYF. CDR3 sequence (DNA): TGTGCCAGCAGTGACGGACTAGCAAAGCGAGAGACCCAGTACTTC.

This chain connects TRBV11-2 to TRBJ2-3; maybe TRBD2 (6 bases). The CDR3 spans 20 residues. V lost 0 bases and J 3 bases, leaving 25 bases between the germline ends. Germline V gene data show CDR1 as SGHAT and CDR2 as FQNNGV. The DNA for the CDR3 is TGTGCCAGCAGCTTAGAGCCCCGGAATGGGGCGGGGCACCTTACAGATACGCAGTATTTT. It yields the protein CASSLEPRNGAGHLTDTQYF. Filled out from reference TRBV11-2 and TRBJ2-3, the complete variable domain reads EAGVAQSPRYKIIEKRQSVAFWCNPISGHATLYWYQQILGQGPKLLIQFQNNGVVDDSQLPKDRFSAERLKGVDSTLKIQPAKLEDSAVYLCASSLEPRNGAGHLTDTQYFGPGTRLTVL.

V is TRBV5-1 and J is TRBJ1-2, with D uncertain. The CDR3 totals 15 residues. Looked up from germline, CDR1 is SGHRS and CDR2 is YFSETQ. V was shortened by 1 base and J by 0 bases, with 10 bases between the two germline ends. In DNA, the CDR3 is TGCGCCAGCAGCTTGCAGGACGGGGCTAACTATGGCTACACCTTC. Its protein is CASSLQDGANYGYTF.

The genes are TRBV4-1 and TRBJ1-1; 11 positions agree with TRBD1. The CDR3 runs 17 residues. With 1 base clipped from V and 4 bases from J, the junction kept 8 bases outside the gene matches. In germline, CDR1 is MGHRA, CDR2 YSYEKL. This CDR3 is CASSQAPSGTGGTEAFF. Here the CDR3 DNA reads TGCGCCAGCAGCCAAGCCCCCTCCGGGACAGGGGGCACTGAAGCTTTCTTT.

V and J are TRBV30 and TRBJ1-2; D is unresolved. V was cut by 7 bases and J by 2 bases, with 11 bases left in between. Looked up from germline, CDR1 is GTSNPN and CDR2 is SVGIG (reference sequence). This CDR3 is built from 12 residues. The CDR3 region has the DNA TGTGCCTTATACGACGGGAACTATGGCTACACCTTC. Its protein product is CALYDGNYGYTF.

In its sample, this clone was seen once. This rearrangement joins TRBV4-1 to TRBJ2-5, with 7 bases that match TRBD1. This CDR3 comprises 16 residues. Germline values: CDR1 MGHRA, CDR2 YSYEKL. With V trimmed by 4 bases and J by 4 bases, 12 bases remained unmatched. The CDR3 sequence: CASSPFDRDAGETQYF. DNA for the CDR3: TGCGCCAGCAGCCCCTTCGACAGGGACGCGGGAGAGACCCAGTACTTC.

This sequence joins TRBV2 and TRBJ2-7, with TRBD2 identical over 11 bases. J was trimmed by 5 bases and V by 6 bases; bases with no gene match: 6. Germline CDR1 and CDR2: SNHLY and FYNNEI. The CDR3 is made up of 14 amino acids. The CDR3 spells CASSQNSGGDEQYF. The CDR3 coding sequence is TGTGCCAGCAGCCAAAATAGCGGGGGGGACGAGCAGTACTTC.

The V gene is TRBV7-8, the J gene TRBJ2-4, with 10 bases identical to TRBD2. The CDR3 consists of 17 residues. Germline CDR1 and CDR2: SGHVS and FQNEAQ. The V gene end was trimmed by 2 bases and the J gene end by 0 bases; junction bases not matched to a gene: 4. The CDR3 DNA reads as TGTGCCAGCAGCTTACTTAGCGGGGGGAAAGCCAAAAACATTCAGTACTTC. It codes for CASSLLSGGKAKNIQYF.

This clone showed up just a few times. The chain uses TRBV14 and TRBJ1-6; D uncertain. The CDR3 is 17 residues long. Germline loops: CDR1 SGHDN, CDR2 FVKESK. Trimming removed 1 base at V and 6 bases at J, with 16 bases between. CDR3 sequence (DNA): TGTGCCAGCAGCCAAGCCATGGGCCGGTTGGGTAATTCACCCCTCCACTTT. This gives the protein CASSQAMGRLGNSPLHF.

The V call is TRBV6-5, the J call TRBJ1-5, with 7 bases matching TRBD1. Germline CDR1 MNHEY, CDR2 SVGAGI. The CDR3 runs to 13 residues. V was clipped by 5 bases and J by 4 bases; unmatched bases: 2. This CDR3 reads CASSRQGNQPQHF. The DNA of the CDR3 is TGTGCCAGCAGTCGACAGGGAAATCAGCCCCAGCATTTT.